The text below deals with one TCR beta chain. The data originate from a study of brain T cells in children with intractable seizures. V lost 4 bases and J lost 7, with 10 bases in between. The length of the CDR3 is 13 residues. Germline lookup yields CDR1 MNHEY and CDR2 SVGEGT. The repertoire was sequenced with immunoSEQ multiplex PCR; TCRdb's copy has only in-frame clones and lacks some. The sample shows fewer than 85,000 clones, about 93% of them seen only once. The V gene is TRBV6-2 or TRBV6-3, the J gene TRBJ1-4, with D unresolved. This specimen was peripheral blood, taken at surgery. The origin of this receptor is a boy younger than two with tuberous sclerosis and intractable seizures. This CDR3 is CASSLGGLEKLFF. CDR3 bases: TGTGCCAGCAGTTTAGGAGGGCTTGAAAAACTGTTTTTT.